What follows describes a single T cell receptor beta chain. Its antigen is undetermined. The data derive from a study of shared clonotypes between healthy human individuals. V lost 4 bases and J lost 10, with 17 bases in between. The CDR3 is 14 amino acids. The germline gives CDR1 LGHNA, CDR2 YSLEER. Overall study findings and caveats: Sharing of clonotypes among donors was expected to vary with sequencing depth. The genetic and exposure-history diversity represented was limited by few donors.

The test was conducted at deep level. Libraries were prepared by immunoSEQ multiplex PCR; TCRdb keeps only in-frame clonotypes and omits some of them. The table has roughly 500,000 clones, 76% seen once. The sample was PBMCs. The J gene is TRBJ2-1, the V gene TRBV4-3; D tentatively fits TRBD1 or TRBD2 (6 bases each). The clonotype comes from a woman aged 40 to 50 in good health. Some clones in this sample may be carry-over from other donors' samples. The CDR3 DNA reads as TGCGCCAGCAGCCCGGCCCCGGGGGCTTTAGAGCAGTTCTTC. Its protein is CASSPAPGALEQFF.